A single sample is the source of the 16 T cell receptor beta chains below, sequenced in a study of shared clonotypes between healthy human individuals (dated by TCRdb to the early 2020s). Library preparation used the immunoSEQ multiplex PCR assay. TCRdb retrieved this table from immuneACCESS and kept in-frame rearrangements only. Not all clones are present; in checked studies, unresolved V genes account for under half, and no reason is known for the remainder. This sample holds roughly 2.2 million clones; roughly 93% were observed only once. The top ten clonotypes cover about 0.39% of the sample. The sequencing input was naive CD4+ T cells from PBMCs. Read against the paper, the sample's cell subset or site label means: CD45RA+ positively selected. These receptors all come from a man younger than 35 in good health. Some clones in this sample may be carry-over from other donors' samples.

J is TRBJ1-5 and V is TRBV5-5; D is unresolved. The CDR3 totals 12 residues. Trimming took 4 bases from V and 6 from J, leaving 8 bases between them. Germline-derived CDR1 and CDR2 are SGHKS and YYEKEE (reference sequence). For the CDR3, the DNA is TGTGCCAGCAGCGTATTTGGTCAGCCCCAGCATTTT. Its translation is CASSVFGQPQHF.

V usage is TRBV18 and J usage is TRBJ2-5, with 12 bases matching TRBD2. The CDR3 extends over 20 amino acids. Trimming removed 2 bases from V and 4 bases from J; junction bases left unmatched: 17. Germline values: CDR1 KGHSH, CDR2 LQKENI. The CDR3 spells CASSPILPVTSGRLSETQYF. DNA for the CDR3: TGTGCCAGCTCACCAATCCTTCCCGTGACTAGCGGGAGATTATCAGAGACCCAGTACTTC.

On this clone: The sample holds other DNA sequences that translate to the same CDR3. The chain couples TRBV18 to TRBJ2-1; 16 positions match TRBD2. This CDR3 is built from 19 residues. Per the germline V gene, CDR1 is KGHSH and CDR2 is LQKENI. V lost 2 bases, J lost 0 bases, and 4 bases stayed unmatched. The chain's CDR3 is CASSPLGLAGGSSYNEQFF. CDR3 bases: TGTGCCAGCTCACCATTGGGACTAGCGGGAGGGAGCTCCTACAATGAGCAGTTCTTC.

Details on this clone: Other DNA sequences in this specimen translate into the identical CDR3. The chain couples TRBV18 to TRBJ2-7; D gene uncertain. This CDR3 has 12 amino acids. V dropped 3 bases and J dropped 3 bases, with 6 bases sitting between them. The germline V gene encodes CDR1 KGHSH and CDR2 LQKENI. CDR3 loop: CASSPRFYEQYF. In DNA form, the CDR3 reads TGTGCCAGCTCACCCCGATTCTACGAGCAGTACTTC.

The chain employs TRBV28 and TRBJ2-6, with D perhaps TRBD1 (6 bases). CDR1 and CDR2 from the germline V gene are MDHEN and SYDVKM. Trimming stripped 2 bases from V and 2 bases from J, with 16 bases between. CDR3 length: 18 amino acids. The CDR3 region is CASSLTGMAGAGANVLTF. In DNA, the CDR3 is TGTGCCAGCAGTTTAACGGGAATGGCAGGGGCTGGGGCCAACGTCCTGACTTTC.

This chain connects TRBV18 to TRBJ1-2; 7 bases are shared with TRBD1. CDR1 KGHSH and CDR2 LQKENI come from the germline V gene. V dropped 1 base and J dropped 7; count of bases not matched to a gene: 3. This CDR3 region has 13 residues. Here the CDR3 DNA reads TGTGCCAGCTCACCACAGGGGGCCGCTGGCTACACCTTC. Encoded protein: CASSPQGAAGYTF.

The chain joins TRBV9 to TRBJ2-3; the D is unclear. Trimming took 3 bases from V and 5 from J, leaving 19 bases between them. In germline, CDR1 is SGDLS, CDR2 YYNGEE. CDR3 size: 16 residues. CDR3 nucleotide sequence: TGTGCCAGCAGCGAGGGCCGGACCCTAGGAGTAGATACGCAGTATTTT. Translated: CASSEGRTLGVDTQYF.

This chain joins TRBV7-9 and TRBJ2-3; 9 positions match TRBD2. CDR1 SEHNR and CDR2 FQNEAQ come from the germline V gene (reference sequence). V was clipped by 4 bases and J by 2 bases; unmatched bases: 4. This CDR3 spans 15 amino acids. In nucleotides, the CDR3 is TGTGCCAGCAGCTCCCGGACTAGCGACACAGATACGCAGTATTTT. Its translation: CASSSRTSDTDTQYF.

The V call is TRBV5-1, the J call TRBJ2-7, with 7 positions matching TRBD2. The CDR3 sequence is 15 residues long. Germline V gene lookup returns CDR1 SGHRS and CDR2 YFSETQ. J was trimmed by 2 bases and V by 4 bases; bases with no gene match: 9. This CDR3 reads CASSGRLAGTYEQYF. The CDR3 nucleotides read TGCGCCAGCAGCGGAAGACTAGCTGGGACCTACGAGCAGTACTTC.

This chain connects TRBV2 to TRBJ2-3, with TRBD2 matching over 8 bases. This CDR3 has 14 residues. Germline V gene lookup returns CDR1 SNHLY and CDR2 FYNNEI. V was pared by 8 bases and J by 1 base, with 5 bases of the junction left unmatched. CDR3 DNA sequence: TGTGCCAGCGCGGGAGCGGGAGGCACAGATACGCAGTATTTT. Encoded protein: CASAGAGGTDTQYF.

This sequence joins TRBV29-1 and TRBJ2-4; no firm D call. There are 13 residues in the CDR3. The germline gives CDR1 SQVTM, CDR2 ANQGSEA. The V and J ends lost 7 bases and 1 base respectively, with 11 bases between them. DNA for the CDR3: TGCAGCGCTCTGTCCCACGCCAAAAACATTCAGTACTTC. Translated, it gives CSALSHAKNIQYF.

This chain joins TRBV6-6 and TRBJ1-3; D gene uncertain. Germline CDR1 MNHNY, CDR2 SVGAGI (reference sequence). The CDR3 is 15 amino acids. Trimming stripped 1 base from V and 1 base from J, with 8 bases between. Here the CDR3 reads CASSYFAGSGNTIYF. The CDR3 DNA sequence: TGTGCCAGCAGTTACTTTGCCGGTTCTGGAAACACCATATATTTT.

This chain joins TRBV30 and TRBJ2-2, with 7 positions matching TRBD1. The CDR3 runs 13 residues. CDR1 is GTSNPN and CDR2 is SVGIG in the germline V gene (reference sequence). J lost 4 bases, V lost 3 bases, and 2 bases had no gene match. The CDR3 region has the DNA TGTGCCTGGAGAAAGGGGGCCACCGGGGAGCTGTTTTTT. Amino acids: CAWRKGATGELFF.

The gene calls are TRBV7-8 and TRBJ2-3; tentative D call: TRBD2 (5 bases). With 0 bases removed from V and 2 bases from J, the gap between germline ends came to 9 bases. Looked up from germline, CDR1 is SGHVS and CDR2 is FQNEAQ. The CDR3 sequence is 15 residues long. CDR3 bases: TGTGCCAGCAGCTTAGCGGGAGTTGCCACAGATACGCAGTATTTT. It specifies CASSLAGVATDTQYF.

About this clone: The same CDR3 can be traced to other DNA sequences in this sample. The chain uses TRBV12-5 and TRBJ2-3; D not certain. With 5 bases removed from V and 0 bases from J, the gap between germline ends came to 3 bases. Germline V gene data show CDR1 as LGHNT and CDR2 as FRNRAP. The CDR3 totals 12 residues. The CDR3 sequence is CASGGSTDTQYF. The CDR3 DNA reads as TGTGCTAGTGGTGGAAGCACAGATACGCAGTATTTT.

The genes are TRBV19 and TRBJ2-1; tentative D call: TRBD1 (6 bases). Trimming cost V 5 bases and J 2 bases, with 19 bases left between them. CDR1 and CDR2 (germline): LNHDA, SQIVND (reference sequence). This CDR3 has 17 residues. The CDR3 reads CASSSPTGHLAYNEQFF. The CDR3 DNA reads TGTGCCAGTAGTTCACCGACAGGCCACTTAGCCTACAATGAGCAGTTCTTC.